A selection of T cell receptor beta chains follows, all from one sample in a study of blood T cells in healthy people across ages. TCRdb re-called the 5' RACE reads through MiXCR, storing one row per CDR3 protein. Here the sample spans around 1,600,000 distinct CDR3 sequences, approximately 42% being singletons. The sequencing input was blood. Source of these receptors: a woman aged 18 to 35 in good health. Both conserved end residues are part of each CDR3. The D gene is left open where the match is weak. Rows may omit the clone size; those that give it use once, few, many or a size class.

d_gene: TRBD2
v_gene: TRBV4-1
j_gene: TRBJ2-1
abundance: NA
CDR3nt: TGCGCCAGCAGCCAGACGGGGGGGCCGGGAAATGAGCAGTTCTTC
CDR3aa: CASSQTGGPGNEQFF

d_gene: NA
v_gene: TRBV20-1
j_gene: TRBJ2-1
abundance: NA
CDR3nt: TGCAGTGCTAGAGCCTGGCGGGATCAGAAGAATGAGCAGTTCTTC
CDR3aa: CSARAWRDQKNEQFF

d_gene: TRBD1
v_gene: TRBV9
j_gene: TRBJ2-7
abundance: few
CDR3nt: TGTGCCAGCAGCGTAGGGTCGGGACAGGTTCCCTACGAGCAGTACTTC
CDR3aa: CASSVGSGQVPYEQYF

d_gene: NA
v_gene: TRBV5-1
j_gene: TRBJ2-1
abundance: NA
CDR3nt: TGCGCCAGCAGCTACTTAACTAGCCATGAGCAGTTCTTC
CDR3aa: CASSYLTSHEQFF

d_gene: NA
v_gene: TRBV5-1
j_gene: TRBJ1-1
abundance: NA
CDR3nt: TGCGCCAGCAGCCACAGGGAAATCATGAACACTGAAGCTTTCTTT
CDR3aa: CASSHREIMNTEAFF

d_gene: TRBD1
v_gene: TRBV5-1
j_gene: TRBJ1-1
abundance: NA
CDR3nt: TGCGCCAGCAGCATCCTTGGGACAGGTGGGACTGAAGCTTTCTTT
CDR3aa: CASSILGTGGTEAFF

d_gene: TRBD1
v_gene: TRBV20-1
j_gene: TRBJ1-6
abundance: few
CDR3nt: TGCAGTGCTAGAGATGGGACAGCCAATTCACCCCTCCACTTT
CDR3aa: CSARDGTANSPLHF

d_gene: NA
v_gene: TRBV9
j_gene: TRBJ2-7
abundance: NA
CDR3nt: TGTGCCAGCAGACAGGGGGGTGAGGCGGGAGGCTCCTACAATGAGCAGTACTTC
CDR3aa: CASRQGGEAGGSYNEQYF

d_gene: NA
v_gene: TRBV11-2
j_gene: TRBJ1-1
abundance: few
CDR3nt: TGTGCCAGCAGCGCCCGAGTGAAGAACACTGAAGCTTTCTTT
CDR3aa: CASSARVKNTEAFF

d_gene: NA
v_gene: TRBV3-1
j_gene: TRBJ2-3
abundance: NA
CDR3nt: TGTGCCAGCAGCCAAGAAAGTAGCAGCCGCACAGATACGCAGTATTTT
CDR3aa: CASSQESSSRTDTQYF

d_gene: TRBD1
v_gene: TRBV12-3/TRBV12-4
j_gene: TRBJ1-5
abundance: few
CDR3nt: TGTGCCAGCAGTCCAGTTGCTCAGGGGGCGGATCAGCCCCAGCATTTT
CDR3aa: CASSPVAQGADQPQHF

d_gene: NA
v_gene: TRBV18
j_gene: TRBJ1-1
abundance: few
CDR3nt: TGTGCCAGCTCACGAAGCAGGGGCGCCTTGAACACTGAAGCTTTCTTT
CDR3aa: CASSRSRGALNTEAFF

d_gene: TRBD2
v_gene: TRBV29-1
j_gene: TRBJ2-1
abundance: NA
CDR3nt: TGCAGCGGTATGGGGGGAGGGAACAATGAGCAGTTCTTC
CDR3aa: CSGMGGGNNEQFF

d_gene: TRBD2
v_gene: TRBV4-1
j_gene: TRBJ2-7
abundance: few
CDR3nt: TGTGCCAGCAGTCTCAGCGGGGGGACTTCCTACGAGCAGTACTTC
CDR3aa: CASSLSGGTSYEQYF

d_gene: NA
v_gene: TRBV20-1
j_gene: TRBJ1-1
abundance: NA
CDR3nt: TGCAGTGCTGTCCGGGACAACACTGAAGCTTTCTTT
CDR3aa: CSAVRDNTEAFF

d_gene: NA
v_gene: TRBV4-3
j_gene: TRBJ2-7
abundance: NA
CDR3nt: TGCGCCAGCAGCCCTGACGGAGGGCCTTACGAGCAGTACTTC
CDR3aa: CASSPDGGPYEQYF

d_gene: NA
v_gene: TRBV30
j_gene: TRBJ2-7
abundance: few
CDR3nt: TGTGCCTGGGGAAGAGGATATCCCTTGTACGAGCAGTACTTC
CDR3aa: CAWGRGYPLYEQYF

d_gene: TRBD2
v_gene: TRBV7-2
j_gene: TRBJ2-3
abundance: many
CDR3nt: TGTGCCAGCAGCGGCACCGGGACTAGCGGGGATACGCAGTATTTT
CDR3aa: CASSGTGTSGDTQYF

d_gene: NA
v_gene: TRBV6-2/TRBV6-3
j_gene: TRBJ2-5
abundance: NA
CDR3nt: TGTGCCAGCAGTTATTCGGGACTCTCATCAGAGACCCAGTACTTC
CDR3aa: CASSYSGLSSETQYF

d_gene: NA
v_gene: TRBV27
j_gene: TRBJ1-1
abundance: NA
CDR3nt: TGTGCCAGCAGTGGGGAGGGGCAACTGAACACTGAAGCTTTCTTT
CDR3aa: CASSGEGQLNTEAFF

d_gene: NA
v_gene: TRBV6-2/TRBV6-3
j_gene: TRBJ2-3
abundance: NA
CDR3nt: TGTGCCAGCAGTTACGTCGGCGAGCGCACAGATACGCAGTATTTT
CDR3aa: CASSYVGERTDTQYF

d_gene: NA
v_gene: TRBV12-3/TRBV12-4
j_gene: TRBJ2-7
abundance: few
CDR3nt: TGTGCCAGCAGTTTAGGCAGGGGAGATACGAATGAGCAGTACTTC
CDR3aa: CASSLGRGDTNEQYF

d_gene: NA
v_gene: TRBV12-3/TRBV12-4
j_gene: TRBJ1-5
abundance: once
CDR3nt: TGTGCCAGCAGTTTCGAGACAGGCGTGAATCAGCCCCAGCATTTT
CDR3aa: CASSFETGVNQPQHF

d_gene: TRBD1
v_gene: TRBV6-5
j_gene: TRBJ1-2
abundance: NA
CDR3nt: TGTGCCAGCAGTGAACAGGGGGCGCCTAATGGCTACACCTTC
CDR3aa: CASSEQGAPNGYTF

d_gene: TRBD2
v_gene: TRBV12-3/TRBV12-4
j_gene: TRBJ2-1
abundance: NA
CDR3nt: TGTGCCAGCAGTTTATGGGGGGGGGGATTTAACAATGAGCAGTTCTTC
CDR3aa: CASSLWGGGFNNEQFF

d_gene: NA
v_gene: TRBV20-1
j_gene: TRBJ1-1
abundance: NA
CDR3nt: TGCAGTGCCATCTCGGGGGCGGGAAACACTGAAGCTTTCTTT
CDR3aa: CSAISGAGNTEAFF

d_gene: TRBD2
v_gene: TRBV2
j_gene: TRBJ2-1
abundance: NA
CDR3nt: TGTGCCAGCGGACGACGAGCGGGAGAAAATGAGCAGTTCTTC
CDR3aa: CASGRRAGENEQFF

d_gene: TRBD1
v_gene: TRBV9
j_gene: TRBJ2-1
abundance: many
CDR3nt: TGTGCCAGCAGCGCGACAGGGTCAAGATACAATGAGCAGTTCTTC
CDR3aa: CASSATGSRYNEQFF

d_gene: TRBD2
v_gene: TRBV20-1
j_gene: TRBJ2-1
abundance: NA
CDR3nt: TGCAGTGCTAGAGTCGTAGCGGGAGGTACCTACGAGCAGTTCTTC
CDR3aa: CSARVVAGGTYEQFF

d_gene: TRBD1
v_gene: TRBV6-1
j_gene: TRBJ1-5
abundance: NA
CDR3nt: TGTGCCAGCAGTGACACAGGGGGCAATCAGCCCCAGCATTTT
CDR3aa: CASSDTGGNQPQHF

d_gene: NA
v_gene: TRBV7-2
j_gene: TRBJ1-2
abundance: few
CDR3nt: TGTGCCAGCAGCTTAGGGATCCAGGGTGACTATGGCTACACCTTC
CDR3aa: CASSLGIQGDYGYTF

d_gene: NA
v_gene: TRBV11-2
j_gene: TRBJ2-7
abundance: NA
CDR3nt: TGTGCCAGCAGCTTAGATTTAGGGGCGCTGGTCGAGCAGTACTTC
CDR3aa: CASSLDLGALVEQYF

d_gene: NA
v_gene: TRBV6-1
j_gene: TRBJ2-4
abundance: once
CDR3nt: TGTGCCAGCAGTAGTCCGGGGCCCATTCAGTACTTC
CDR3aa: CASSSPGPIQYF

d_gene: NA
v_gene: TRBV4-2
j_gene: TRBJ1-4
abundance: NA
CDR3nt: TGTGCCAGCAGCCAAGATGGGGGCAGGGGCTATAATGAAAAACTGTTTTTT
CDR3aa: CASSQDGGRGYNEKLFF

d_gene: NA
v_gene: TRBV20-1
j_gene: TRBJ2-7
abundance: few
CDR3nt: TGCAGTGCTATTCCATATAACTACGAGCAGTACTTC
CDR3aa: CSAIPYNYEQYF

d_gene: TRBD2
v_gene: TRBV5-1
j_gene: TRBJ2-1
abundance: NA
CDR3nt: TGCGCCAGCAGCTTGGTTCCTAGCGGGACGGCGTCCTACAATGAGCAGTTCTTC
CDR3aa: CASSLVPSGTASYNEQFF

d_gene: TRBD2
v_gene: TRBV6-2/TRBV6-3
j_gene: TRBJ2-1
abundance: NA
CDR3nt: TGTGCCAGCAGTCCGATTTTAGCGGGAGGACACAATGAGCAGTTCTTC
CDR3aa: CASSPILAGGHNEQFF

d_gene: TRBD1
v_gene: TRBV30
j_gene: TRBJ2-3
abundance: NA
CDR3nt: TGTGCCTGGAGACAGGGGTGTGAAGATACGCAGTATTTT
CDR3aa: CAWRQGCEDTQYF

d_gene: NA
v_gene: TRBV29-1
j_gene: TRBJ2-7
abundance: few
CDR3nt: TGCAGCGTTGGTACAGGGTACGGCGAGCAGTACTTC
CDR3aa: CSVGTGYGEQYF

d_gene: TRBD2
v_gene: TRBV29-1
j_gene: TRBJ2-1
abundance: many
CDR3nt: TGCAGCGTCGCCGGCAGGGAGGGAAATGAGCAGTTCTTC
CDR3aa: CSVAGREGNEQFF

d_gene: NA
v_gene: TRBV9
j_gene: TRBJ2-1
abundance: few
CDR3nt: TGTGCCAGCAGCGTAGGTGTGGGCGAAGGGTACAATGAGCAGTTCTTC
CDR3aa: CASSVGVGEGYNEQFF

d_gene: NA
v_gene: TRBV20-1
j_gene: TRBJ2-5
abundance: NA
CDR3nt: TGCAGTGCTAGTTCCAAAGAGACCCAGTACTTC
CDR3aa: CSASSKETQYF